Listed below are T cell receptor beta chains from one sample, sequenced in a study of blood T cell repertoires in COVID-19. The data were produced by immunoSEQ multiplex PCR, yet TCRdb's version contains in-frame clones alone and is incomplete. The sample records about 200,000 clones, 80% to 90% being singletons. Sequencing was done on a sample of PBMCs or T cells enriched from blood (not recorded which). These receptors originate from a woman aged 40 to 55 with acute COVID-19. The CDR3 runs from the conserved cysteine through the conserved F or W. Each record gives: clone size, D gene, V gene, J gene, CDR3 DNA, CDR3 protein. A D gene is named only where the DNA matches it firmly. Expanded clones are given a class, and other clones once, few, many or no size at all.

size: NA; D: NA; V: TRBV7-2; J: TRBJ2-2; DNA: TGTGCCAGCAGTCCAGAATTGGGGAGAAGGGTCGGGGAGCTGTTTTTT; CDR3: CASSPELGRRVGELFF
size: few; D: TRBD2; V: TRBV12-3/TRBV12-4; J: TRBJ2-1; DNA: TGTGCCAGCTCTAGCGGGAGGGCCGGGCAGTTCTTC; CDR3: CASSSGRAGQFF
size: NA; D: TRBD2; V: TRBV19; J: TRBJ2-5; DNA: TGTGCCAGTAGTACCCTGGGGCGTTCTAGCGGGAGAGGTGAGACCCAGTACTTC; CDR3: CASSTLGRSSGRGETQYF
size: NA; D: TRBD2; V: TRBV19; J: TRBJ2-7; DNA: TGTGCCAGTAGTTTGGGACTAACCTACGAGCAGTACTTC; CDR3: CASSLGLTYEQYF
size: NA; D: TRBD1; V: TRBV2; J: TRBJ1-1; DNA: TGTGCCAGCACACCGGGACAGTTGAACACTGAAGCTTTCTTT; CDR3: CASTPGQLNTEAFF
size: NA; D: NA; V: TRBV19; J: TRBJ2-7; DNA: TGTGCCAGTGGGTCCTCGGGGGCCTACGAGCAGTACTTC; CDR3: CASGSSGAYEQYF
size: NA; D: NA; V: TRBV18; J: TRBJ2-7; DNA: TGTGCCAGCTCACCTTCGACAGCTTACTACGAGCAGTACTTC; CDR3: CASSPSTAYYEQYF
size: NA; D: NA; V: TRBV7-6; J: TRBJ1-5; DNA: TGTGCCAGCAGCTTATTCCAGGGGCCCAATCAGCCCCAGCATTTT; CDR3: CASSLFQGPNQPQHF
size: few; D: TRBD1; V: TRBV15; J: TRBJ1-5; DNA: TGTGCCACCAGCAGAGGGACAGGGGGCAGAAACAATCAGCCCCAGCATTTT; CDR3: CATSRGTGGRNNQPQHF
size: NA; D: TRBD1; V: TRBV9; J: TRBJ1-2; DNA: TGTGCCAGCAGCGTAACCCAAACAGGGGGCAGTGGCTACACCTTC; CDR3: CASSVTQTGGSGYTF
size: NA; D: TRBD2; V: TRBV30; J: TRBJ2-1; DNA: TGTGCCTGCGGGGCGGGGGTCGGGGAGCAGTTCTTC; CDR3: CACGAGVGEQFF
size: NA; D: NA; V: TRBV9; J: TRBJ2-5; DNA: TGTGCCAGCAGCGTAGGTCGGACAGTCCAAGAGACCCAGTACTTC; CDR3: CASSVGRTVQETQYF
size: once; D: NA; V: TRBV9; J: TRBJ1-3; DNA: TGTGCCAGCAGCGACGGCGGGTCTGGAAACACCATATATTTT; CDR3: CASSDGGSGNTIYF
size: NA; D: NA; V: TRBV3-1/TRBV3-2; J: TRBJ1-5; DNA: TGTGCCAGCAGCCAAGATATGTGGACTTCCATTCAGCCCCAGCATTTT; CDR3: CASSQDMWTSIQPQHF
size: NA; D: TRBD2; V: TRBV7-3; J: TRBJ2-1; DNA: TGTGCCAGCAGCTTGGCGGGAGGGGGTAACAATGAGCAGTTCTTC; CDR3: CASSLAGGGNNEQFF
size: NA; D: TRBD2; V: TRBV18; J: TRBJ2-1; DNA: TGTGCCAGCTCCCCAGGACTAGCGGGGGGCTATGAGCAGTTCTTC; CDR3: CASSPGLAGGYEQFF
size: NA; D: NA; V: TRBV7-2; J: TRBJ2-3; DNA: TGTGCCAGCAGCGTAGGGGAGGTGGATACGCAGTATTTT; CDR3: CASSVGEVDTQYF
size: NA; D: TRBD1; V: TRBV7-9; J: TRBJ1-3; DNA: TGTGCCAGCAGCTTAACCTGGAGACAGGGGGCCGAGGGAAACACCATATATTTT; CDR3: CASSLTWRQGAEGNTIYF
size: NA; D: TRBD2; V: TRBV27; J: TRBJ2-1; DNA: TGTGCCAGCAGTTTTTCCGGGAGGAGCTCCTACAATGAGCAGTTCTTC; CDR3: CASSFSGRSSYNEQFF
size: NA; D: NA; V: TRBV7-3; J: TRBJ2-2; DNA: TGTGCCAGCAGCCTCACGGGGACCGGGGAGCTGTTTTTT; CDR3: CASSLTGTGELFF
size: once; D: TRBD2; V: TRBV24-1; J: TRBJ2-1; DNA: TGTGCCACCAGTGATTTGCCCGGGACTAGCGGGAGGACCTACAATGAGCAGTTCTTC; CDR3: CATSDLPGTSGRTYNEQFF
size: NA; D: TRBD2; V: TRBV11-2; J: TRBJ2-5; DNA: TGTGCCAGCAGCTTAGATCTCAGCGGGAGTGGAGAGACCCAGTACTTC; CDR3: CASSLDLSGSGETQYF
size: NA; D: TRBD2; V: TRBV9; J: TRBJ2-7; DNA: TGTGCCAGCAGCGTAGAGGAGGGAGGGAGCTCCTACGAGCAGTACTTC; CDR3: CASSVEEGGSSYEQYF
size: NA; D: TRBD1; V: TRBV19; J: TRBJ2-2; DNA: TGTGCCAGTAAGGTTGGACAGGGCAACACCGGGGAGCTGTTTTTT; CDR3: CASKVGQGNTGELFF
size: NA; D: TRBD2; V: TRBV25-1; J: TRBJ2-3; DNA: TGTGCCAGCAGTGAGGGACTAGCGGGCGGAGATACGCAGTATTTT; CDR3: CASSEGLAGGDTQYF
size: NA; D: TRBD1; V: TRBV7-3; J: TRBJ1-1; DNA: TGTGCCAGCAGCCCCAGGGACAGGGCCGAAGCTTTCTTT; CDR3: CASSPRDRAEAFF
size: NA; D: TRBD2; V: TRBV6-2/TRBV6-3; J: TRBJ2-7; DNA: TGTGCCAGCAGTTACGGGAGGGGCCTTTCCTACGAGCAGTACTTC; CDR3: CASSYGRGLSYEQYF
size: NA; D: TRBD2; V: TRBV25-1; J: TRBJ2-3; DNA: TGTGCCAGCAGCGAGACTAGCGGACGCACAGATACGCAGTATTTT; CDR3: CASSETSGRTDTQYF
size: NA; D: NA; V: TRBV6-2/TRBV6-3; J: TRBJ2-1; DNA: TGTGCCAGCAGTCCCCGAAGTAGCGGATACAATGAGCAGTTCTTC; CDR3: CASSPRSSGYNEQFF
size: NA; D: NA; V: TRBV29-1; J: TRBJ1-5; DNA: TGCAGCGTCGCGACAGATAGCAATCAGCCCCAGCATTTT; CDR3: CSVATDSNQPQHF
size: few; D: NA; V: TRBV24-1; J: TRBJ2-5; DNA: TGTGCCACCATGAGCGAGGAAGAGACCCAGTACTTC; CDR3: CATMSEEETQYF
size: few; D: TRBD2; V: TRBV6-1; J: TRBJ2-3; DNA: TGTGCCAGCAGTGAAGCGTGGACTAGCGGTACAGATACGCAGTATTTT; CDR3: CASSEAWTSGTDTQYF
size: NA; D: TRBD2; V: TRBV27; J: TRBJ2-1; DNA: TGTGCCAGCAGGAATCCCCGAGCGGGAGGGACTAATGAGCAGTTCTTC; CDR3: CASRNPRAGGTNEQFF
size: NA; D: NA; V: TRBV28; J: TRBJ1-5; DNA: TGTGCCAGCAGTTTCCCCGGGACAAGTAGCAATCAGCCCCAGCATTTT; CDR3: CASSFPGTSSNQPQHF
size: once; D: TRBD1; V: TRBV19; J: TRBJ2-5; DNA: TGTGCCAGTAGGGGGACAGGGAGGCAAGAGACCCAGTACTTC; CDR3: CASRGTGRQETQYF
size: once; D: TRBD2; V: TRBV11-2; J: TRBJ2-7; DNA: TGTGCCAGTCATACTAGCGGTAACTCCTACGAGCAGTACTTC; CDR3: CASHTSGNSYEQYF
size: NA; D: NA; V: TRBV7-2; J: TRBJ2-7; DNA: TGTGCCAGCAGCCAGGATCCTGGACAGCCCTACGAGCAGTACTTC; CDR3: CASSQDPGQPYEQYF
size: NA; D: NA; V: TRBV20-1; J: TRBJ2-2; DNA: TGCAGTGCTACCTTAAACGGGGAGCTGTTTTTT; CDR3: CSATLNGELFF
size: NA; D: TRBD1; V: TRBV13; J: TRBJ1-1; DNA: TGTGCCAGCAGCTTTGGCACAGGGGGCTCAGCTGAAGCTTTCTTT; CDR3: CASSFGTGGSAEAFF
size: NA; D: NA; V: TRBV19; J: TRBJ2-3; DNA: TGTGCCAGTAGTAACGCGCCCACCTTTAGCACAGATACGCAGTATTTT; CDR3: CASSNAPTFSTDTQYF
size: NA; D: TRBD1; V: TRBV7-9; J: TRBJ1-2; DNA: TGTGCCAGCAATACAGGGGGCTATGGCTACACCTTC; CDR3: CASNTGGYGYTF
size: once; D: TRBD2; V: TRBV14; J: TRBJ2-1; DNA: TGTGCCAGCAGCTCAAATCGAGCGGGAACTAGCTCCTACAATGAGCAGTTCTTC; CDR3: CASSSNRAGTSSYNEQFF
size: few; D: NA; V: TRBV18; J: TRBJ1-3; DNA: TGTGCCAGCTCTACGGACACGGGTGTAGGAAACACCATATATTTT; CDR3: CASSTDTGVGNTIYF
size: NA; D: TRBD2; V: TRBV28; J: TRBJ2-7; DNA: TGTGCCAGCAGCCGCGGGACTAGGGTCTCCTACGAGCAGTACTTC; CDR3: CASSRGTRVSYEQYF
size: NA; D: NA; V: TRBV30; J: TRBJ2-3; DNA: TGTGCCTGGAGGGTAGCGGCTAGCACAGATACGCAGTATTTT; CDR3: CAWRVAASTDTQYF
size: once; D: NA; V: TRBV28; J: TRBJ2-6; DNA: TGTGCCAGTAGGGGGACGTTAGCCAACGTCCTGACTTTC; CDR3: CASRGTLANVLTF
size: NA; D: NA; V: TRBV11-2; J: TRBJ2-1; DNA: TGTGCCAGCACTGATGGACACGGCTCCTACAATGAGCAGTTCTTC; CDR3: CASTDGHGSYNEQFF
size: NA; D: NA; V: TRBV28; J: TRBJ1-1; DNA: TGTGCCAGCAGTTGGCTGAACACTGAAGCTTTCTTT; CDR3: CASSWLNTEAFF
size: NA; D: TRBD1; V: TRBV7-9; J: TRBJ2-2; DNA: TGTGCCAGCAGCCCCGAGGGACAGGGTTTCACCGGGGAGCTGTTTTTT; CDR3: CASSPEGQGFTGELFF
size: NA; D: NA; V: TRBV4-3; J: TRBJ2-2; DNA: TGCGCCAGCAGCCAAGATAAGGGGGAGAGGAACACCGGGGAGCTGTTTTTT; CDR3: CASSQDKGERNTGELFF
size: NA; D: NA; V: TRBV20-1; J: TRBJ2-1; DNA: TGCAGTGCTAGTAACAGGGTTACCCATGAGCAGTTCTTC; CDR3: CSASNRVTHEQFF
size: NA; D: TRBD2; V: TRBV5-1; J: TRBJ2-7; DNA: TGCGCCAGCAGCTTGGCCCCTAGCGGGAGTTACAACGAGCAGTACTTC; CDR3: CASSLAPSGSYNEQYF
size: NA; D: NA; V: TRBV4-1; J: TRBJ2-3; DNA: TGCGCCAGCAGCCAAGGGGTATCGAGTGGGAGGGATACGCAGTATTTT; CDR3: CASSQGVSSGRDTQYF
size: NA; D: NA; V: TRBV6-2/TRBV6-3; J: TRBJ2-7; DNA: TGTGCCAGCAGTTACGCTCAGGTGCACACCCACGAGCAGTACTTC; CDR3: CASSYAQVHTHEQYF
size: NA; D: NA; V: TRBV2; J: TRBJ2-1; DNA: TGTGCCAGCAGTGAAACCAGGTTAGGTTACAATGAGCAGTTCTTC; CDR3: CASSETRLGYNEQFF
size: NA; D: TRBD2; V: TRBV24-1; J: TRBJ2-1; DNA: TGTGCCACCAGTGATTCGAACCTTGGGGGGGGCAATGAGCAGTTCTTC; CDR3: CATSDSNLGGGNEQFF
size: many; D: NA; V: TRBV7-2; J: TRBJ2-5; DNA: TGTGCCAGCAGCTCACAAGCGGACCCTGGGGAGACCCAGTACTTC; CDR3: CASSSQADPGETQYF
size: NA; D: TRBD2; V: TRBV27; J: TRBJ2-2; DNA: TGTGCCAGCAGGGGGGGACTAGCGGGAGGAACCGGGGAGCTGTTTTTT; CDR3: CASRGGLAGGTGELFF
size: NA; D: NA; V: TRBV25-1; J: TRBJ2-7; DNA: TGTGCCAGCAGCCGCGGGTGGCCCTACGAGCAGTACTTC; CDR3: CASSRGWPYEQYF